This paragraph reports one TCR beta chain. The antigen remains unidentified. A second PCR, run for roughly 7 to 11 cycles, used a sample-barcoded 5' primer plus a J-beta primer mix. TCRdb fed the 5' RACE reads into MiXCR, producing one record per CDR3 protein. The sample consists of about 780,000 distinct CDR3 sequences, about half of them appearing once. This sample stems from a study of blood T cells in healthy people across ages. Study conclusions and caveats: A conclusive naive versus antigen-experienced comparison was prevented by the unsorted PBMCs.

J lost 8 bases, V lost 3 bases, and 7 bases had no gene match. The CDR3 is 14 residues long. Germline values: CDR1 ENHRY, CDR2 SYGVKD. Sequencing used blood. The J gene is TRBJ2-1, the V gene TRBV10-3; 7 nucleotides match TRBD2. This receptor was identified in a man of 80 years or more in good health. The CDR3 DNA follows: TGTGCCATCAGTGACGGGCGGGAGTTTGATGAGCAGTTCTTC. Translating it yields CAISDGREFDEQFF.